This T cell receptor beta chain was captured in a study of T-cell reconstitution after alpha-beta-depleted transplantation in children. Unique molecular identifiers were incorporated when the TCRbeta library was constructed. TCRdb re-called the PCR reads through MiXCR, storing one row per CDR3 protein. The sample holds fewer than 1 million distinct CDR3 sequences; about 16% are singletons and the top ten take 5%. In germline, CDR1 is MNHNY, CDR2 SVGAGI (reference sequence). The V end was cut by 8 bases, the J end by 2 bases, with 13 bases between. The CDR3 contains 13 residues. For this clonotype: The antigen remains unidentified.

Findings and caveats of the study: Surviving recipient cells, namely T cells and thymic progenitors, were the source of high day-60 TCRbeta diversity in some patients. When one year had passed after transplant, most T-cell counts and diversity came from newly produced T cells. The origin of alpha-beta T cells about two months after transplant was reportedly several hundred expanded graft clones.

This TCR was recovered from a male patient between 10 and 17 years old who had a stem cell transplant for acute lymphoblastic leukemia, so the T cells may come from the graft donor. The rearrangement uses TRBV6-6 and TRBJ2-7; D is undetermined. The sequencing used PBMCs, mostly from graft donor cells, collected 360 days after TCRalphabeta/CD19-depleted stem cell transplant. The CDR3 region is CASRHFKAYEQYF. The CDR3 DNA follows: TGTGCCAGCCGCCACTTCAAAGCCTACGAGCAGTACTTC.